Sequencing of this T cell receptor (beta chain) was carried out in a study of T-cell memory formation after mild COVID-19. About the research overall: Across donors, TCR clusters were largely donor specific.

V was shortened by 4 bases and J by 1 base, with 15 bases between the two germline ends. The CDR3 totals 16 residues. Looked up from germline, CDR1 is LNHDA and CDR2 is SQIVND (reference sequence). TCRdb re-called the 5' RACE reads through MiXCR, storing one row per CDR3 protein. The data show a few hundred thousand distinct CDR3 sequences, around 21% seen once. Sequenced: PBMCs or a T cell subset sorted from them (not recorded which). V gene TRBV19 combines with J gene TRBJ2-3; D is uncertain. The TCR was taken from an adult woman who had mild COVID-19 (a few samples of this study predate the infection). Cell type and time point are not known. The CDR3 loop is CASSSGPRGGTDTQYF. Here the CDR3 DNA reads TGTGCCAGTAGTAGTGGGCCAAGAGGAGGCACAGATACGCAGTATTTT.